This TCR beta chain appears in the sequencing data of a study of prognosis after radiotherapy for stage I lung cancer. In the study overall: Across the cohort, concurrent therapy accompanying stereotactic body radiotherapy was administered to no patient.

V was pared by 2 bases and J by 6 bases, with 11 bases between. Germline V CDR1 and CDR2: GTSNPN, SVGIG (reference sequence). The CDR3 has 13 amino acids. From genomic DNA, TCR beta CDR3 was amplified by two-round multiplex PCR. With primers specific to each TRBV and TRBJ gene, the first-round PCR was performed. Each CDR3 protein gets one entry after TCRdb re-called the multiplex PCR reads with MiXCR. The table shows about 51,000 distinct CDR3 sequences, with less than 45% occurring only once. This clonotype was observed many times. J is TRBJ1-5 and V is TRBV30, with a possible D match to TRBD1 (5 bases). The TCR originated in a donor at least 50 years old with non-small cell lung cancer. The starting material was PBMCs, obtained before or after stereotactic body radiation therapy (not recorded which). Written as DNA, the CDR3 is TGTGCCTGGAGTCCTCAGGGTACTCAGCCCCAGCATTTT. Translating gives CAWSPQGTQPQHF.